The clone carrying this T cell receptor beta chain was seen once. This sample is drawn from a study of blood T cell repertoires in COVID-19. Profiled with immunoSEQ multiplex PCR; TCRdb holds only in-frame clones, not every one. The sample lists 170,000 or so clones; approximately 84% were seen once. Germline V CDR1 and CDR2: LGHNA, YNFKEQ. The CDR3 has 15 residues. With 2 bases removed from V and 0 bases from J, the gap between germline ends came to 9 bases. The sample taken for sequencing was PBMCs or T cells enriched from blood (not recorded which). The clonotype was recovered from a woman in her forties or fifties who had recovered from COVID-19. The chain recombines TRBV4-2 with TRBJ2-3, with unresolved D. This chain's CDR3 is CASSQTSASTDTQYF. Written as DNA, the CDR3 is TGTGCCAGCAGCCAAACCAGCGCGAGCACAGATACGCAGTATTTT.